The present TCR beta chain was sequenced within a study of cytomegalovirus exposure and HLA in healthy donors. The PCR made use of 60 Vbeta and 13 Jbeta primers. TCRdb's table, derived via immunoSEQ multiplex PCR, lists solely in-frame clones and lacks some. The sample carries 150,000 to 200,000 clones, roughly 80% recorded once. Worth noting for this clone: Its antigen is unidentified.

At collection, donors were nominally healthy, but unrecorded immune exposures were probable. Study observations and caveats: Many donors carried some public TCRs, although rarity characterized most TCR sequences.

The CDR3 extends over 14 amino acids. Trimming took 4 bases from V and 4 from J; bases not matched to a gene: 7. Germline CDR1 reads SGHRS; CDR2 reads YFSETQ. The sequenced sample consisted of PBMCs. The TCR sequence derives from a woman aged 25 to 39 in good health and CMV-seropositive. The genes are TRBV5-1 and TRBJ2-7; the match to TRBD1 covers 8 bases. This CDR3 is CASSDRTGKYEQYF. In nucleotides, the CDR3 is TGCGCCAGCAGCGATAGGACAGGGAAGTACGAGCAGTACTTC.